A selection of T cell receptor beta chains follows, all from one sample in a study of graft-versus-host responses after intestinal transplantation. The method was immunoSEQ multiplex PCR; TCRdb's version includes in-frame clones alone and lacks a portion of them. The sample shows tens of thousands of clones, over 85% of them seen only once. Sample: PBMCs, taken 16 days after intestinal transplant. All receptors come from a human patient who received an intestinal transplant, so some T cells may come from the graft donor. CDR3s include the opening cysteine and the closing phenylalanine or tryptophan. The D gene is left open where the match is weak. Expanded clones get a size class; other rows say once, few or many, or leave the size out.

clone size | D gene | J gene | V gene | CDR3 DNA | CDR3 protein
once | . | TRBJ1-2 | TRBV4-3 | TGCGCCAGCAGCCAAGTGGGGACGTCTGGCTACACCTTC | CASSQVGTSGYTF
. | . | TRBJ2-7 | TRBV29-1 | TGCAGCGTTGAAGATAGTTACGAAGGGGCACCCTACGAGCAGTACTTC | CSVEDSYEGAPYEQYF
once | TRBD2 | TRBJ2-3 | TRBV5-5 | TGTGCCAGCAGCCGGCGGATGGCGGGAGCGTCGACAGATACGCAGTATTTT | CASSRRMAGASTDTQYF
. | . | TRBJ2-3 | TRBV27 | TGTGCCAGCAGTTTATATCCAGGCCTTACTAGCACAGATACGCAGTATTTT | CASSLYPGLTSTDTQYF
. | . | TRBJ1-6 | TRBV2 | TGTGCCAGCAGGACAGAAAGTTTCTATAATTCACCCCTCCACTTT | CASRTESFYNSPLHF
. | . | TRBJ2-7 | TRBV5-6 | TGTGCCAGCAGCTTGGGGTCGGGGTTCGAGCAGTACTTC | CASSLGSGFEQYF
. | TRBD1 | TRBJ2-1 | TRBV6-5 | TGTGCCAGCAGTGAACCCTACAGGGGCAATGAGCAGTTCTTC | CASSEPYRGNEQFF
. | TRBD1 | TRBJ2-2 | TRBV9 | TGTGCCAGCAGCGTAGATGAAGGGGGCGAGGGCACCGGGGAGCTGTTTTTT | CASSVDEGGEGTGELFF
. | TRBD1 | TRBJ2-7 | TRBV27 | TGTGCCAGCAGTTTTATAGAAACCGGGACAGGAGTTCTCGAGCAGTACTTC | CASSFIETGTGVLEQYF
. | TRBD1 | TRBJ2-2 | TRBV30 | TGTGCCTGGAGTAAAGGGGGCCCCACCGGGGAGCTGTTTTTT | CAWSKGGPTGELFF
once | . | TRBJ1-1 | TRBV4-2 | TGTGCCAGCAGCCCTCCAACGAGACAGCCCACTGAAGCTTTCTTT | CASSPPTRQPTEAFF
. | . | TRBJ2-5 | TRBV10-3 | TGTGCCATCAGTGCACGTGGGGGAGAGACCCAGTACTTC | CAISARGGETQYF